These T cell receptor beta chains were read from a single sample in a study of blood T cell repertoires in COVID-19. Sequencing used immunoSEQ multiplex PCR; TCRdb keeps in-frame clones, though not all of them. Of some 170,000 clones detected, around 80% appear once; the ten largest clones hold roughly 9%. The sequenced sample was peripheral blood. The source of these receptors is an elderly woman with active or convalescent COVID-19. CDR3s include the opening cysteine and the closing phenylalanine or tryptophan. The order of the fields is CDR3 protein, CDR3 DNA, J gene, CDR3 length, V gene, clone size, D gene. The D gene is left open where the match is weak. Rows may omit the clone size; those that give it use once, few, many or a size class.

CDR3 protein: CASSLSRGYNYGYTF
CDR3 DNA: TGTGCCAGCAGTTTATCCCGCGGGTACAACTATGGCTACACCTTC
J gene: TRBJ1-2
CDR3 length: 15
V gene: TRBV27
clone size: .
D gene: .

CDR3 protein: CASSSVTGDSRSPLHF
CDR3 DNA: TGTGCCAGTAGTTCAGTGACAGGGGACTCTAGGTCACCCCTCCACTTT
J gene: TRBJ1-6
CDR3 length: 16
V gene: TRBV19
clone size: few
D gene: TRBD1

CDR3 protein: CASSYSQLGQPTNQPQHF
CDR3 DNA: TGTGCCAGCAGTTACTCCCAGCTCGGACAGCCTACCAATCAGCCCCAGCATTTT
J gene: TRBJ1-5
CDR3 length: 18
V gene: TRBV6-2/TRBV6-3
clone size: .
D gene: .

CDR3 protein: CASTIYRTGLDNSPLHF
CDR3 DNA: TGTGCCAGTACCATATACCGGACAGGGTTGGATAATTCACCCCTCCACTTT
J gene: TRBJ1-6
CDR3 length: 17
V gene: TRBV19
clone size: few
D gene: TRBD1

CDR3 protein: CASSELGAGGGETQYF
CDR3 DNA: TGTGCCAGCAGTGAATTAGGAGCGGGGGGCGGAGAGACCCAGTACTTC
J gene: TRBJ2-5
CDR3 length: 16
V gene: TRBV6-1
clone size: .
D gene: TRBD2

CDR3 protein: CASSELGGDNQPQHF
CDR3 DNA: TGTGCCAGCAGTGAATTAGGCGGAGATAATCAGCCCCAGCATTTT
J gene: TRBJ1-5
CDR3 length: 15
V gene: TRBV25-1
clone size: .
D gene: .

CDR3 protein: CASSRDRGNTEAFF
CDR3 DNA: TGTGCCAGCTCACGGGACAGGGGGAACACTGAAGCTTTCTTT
J gene: TRBJ1-1
CDR3 length: 14
V gene: TRBV18
clone size: few
D gene: TRBD1

CDR3 protein: CASSLSRGRGNTIYF
CDR3 DNA: TGTGCCAGCAGCCTCAGTCGGGGTCGGGGAAACACCATATATTTT
J gene: TRBJ1-3
CDR3 length: 15
V gene: TRBV3-1/TRBV3-2
clone size: .
D gene: .

CDR3 protein: CASGLGTVFTGELFF
CDR3 DNA: TGTGCTAGTGGTCTTGGGACAGTCTTCACCGGGGAGCTGTTTTTT
J gene: TRBJ2-2
CDR3 length: 15
V gene: TRBV12-5
clone size: .
D gene: TRBD1

CDR3 protein: CASSLAASGELFF
CDR3 DNA: TGCGCCAGCAGCTTGGCCGCGTCCGGGGAGCTGTTTTTT
J gene: TRBJ2-2
CDR3 length: 13
V gene: TRBV5-1
clone size: .
D gene: .

CDR3 protein: CASSLDLAGEETQYF
CDR3 DNA: TGTGCCAGCAGCTTAGATCTAGCGGGGGAAGAGACCCAGTACTTC
J gene: TRBJ2-5
CDR3 length: 15
V gene: TRBV7-9
clone size: .
D gene: TRBD2

CDR3 protein: CASSSLTGGTEQFF
CDR3 DNA: TGTGCCAGCAGCTCATTGACAGGGGGCACTGAGCAGTTCTTC
J gene: TRBJ2-1
CDR3 length: 14
V gene: TRBV11-3
clone size: .
D gene: TRBD1

CDR3 protein: CASSDGGTGLGRDTEAFF
CDR3 DNA: TGTGCCAGCAGTGACGGGGGTACAGGTCTCGGGAGGGACACTGAAGCTTTCTTT
J gene: TRBJ1-1
CDR3 length: 18
V gene: TRBV6-1
clone size: .
D gene: .

CDR3 protein: CASSHLDRQETQYF
CDR3 DNA: TGCGCCAGCAGTCACCTCGACAGGCAAGAGACCCAGTACTTC
J gene: TRBJ2-5
CDR3 length: 14
V gene: TRBV5-1
clone size: .
D gene: .

CDR3 protein: CASSQDQRIAGELFF
CDR3 DNA: TGCGCCAGCAGCCAAGATCAGCGTATCGCCGGGGAGCTGTTTTTT
J gene: TRBJ2-2
CDR3 length: 15
V gene: TRBV4-3
clone size: few
D gene: .

CDR3 protein: CASSDKVGYEQYF
CDR3 DNA: TGTGCCAGCAGCGACAAAGTAGGATACGAGCAGTACTTC
J gene: TRBJ2-7
CDR3 length: 13
V gene: TRBV5-4
clone size: few
D gene: .

CDR3 protein: CASSTSGSNTGELFF
CDR3 DNA: TGTGCCAGCAGTACATCAGGGTCGAACACCGGGGAGCTGTTTTTT
J gene: TRBJ2-2
CDR3 length: 15
V gene: TRBV6-5
clone size: .
D gene: .

CDR3 protein: CASSRTSGTYEQYF
CDR3 DNA: TGTGCCAGTAGTAGGACTAGCGGGACCTACGAGCAGTACTTC
J gene: TRBJ2-7
CDR3 length: 14
V gene: TRBV19
clone size: .
D gene: TRBD2

CDR3 protein: CASSLTYNRGTYGYTF
CDR3 DNA: TGTGCCAGCAGCTTAACGTATAACAGGGGAACCTATGGCTACACCTTC
J gene: TRBJ1-2
CDR3 length: 16
V gene: TRBV7-3
clone size: .
D gene: TRBD1

CDR3 protein: CASSETIKGNSPLHF
CDR3 DNA: TGTGCCAGCAGTGAAACGATCAAGGGGAATTCACCCCTCCACTTT
J gene: TRBJ1-6
CDR3 length: 15
V gene: TRBV6-1
clone size: .
D gene: .

CDR3 protein: CASSTRGAGGSGTNTGELFF
CDR3 DNA: TGTGCCAGCAGCACCCGTGGGGCGGGGGGCAGCGGTACGAACACCGGGGAGCTGTTTTTT
J gene: TRBJ2-2
CDR3 length: 20
V gene: TRBV7-9
clone size: once
D gene: TRBD2

CDR3 protein: CASSLLLSTGGNGYTF
CDR3 DNA: TGCGCCAGCAGCCTCCTACTGTCGACAGGGGGCAATGGCTACACCTTC
J gene: TRBJ1-2
CDR3 length: 16
V gene: TRBV5-1
clone size: .
D gene: TRBD1

CDR3 protein: CASSTSGQTKETQYF
CDR3 DNA: .
J gene: TRBJ2-5
CDR3 length: 15
V gene: TRBV6-5
clone size: once
D gene: .

CDR3 protein: CASSLSGTGYQLPQHF
CDR3 DNA: TGTGCCAGCAGTTTATCAGGGACAGGGTATCAGTTGCCCCAGCATTTT
J gene: TRBJ1-5
CDR3 length: 16
V gene: TRBV27
clone size: .
D gene: TRBD1

CDR3 protein: CAWSVQSSYNSPLHF
CDR3 DNA: TGTGCCTGGAGTGTACAGAGCTCCTATAATTCACCCCTCCACTTT
J gene: TRBJ1-6
CDR3 length: 15
V gene: TRBV30
clone size: once
D gene: .

CDR3 protein: CASSRQGYEQYF
CDR3 DNA: TGTGCCAGCAGTCGACAGGGCTACGAGCAGTACTTC
J gene: TRBJ2-7
CDR3 length: 12
V gene: TRBV27
clone size: .
D gene: TRBD1

CDR3 protein: CASSPGDRAYEQYF
CDR3 DNA: TGTGCCAGCAGTCCCGGGGACAGGGCGTACGAGCAGTACTTC
J gene: TRBJ2-7
CDR3 length: 14
V gene: TRBV7-2
clone size: .
D gene: TRBD1

CDR3 protein: CASRSLAGGLNEQFF
CDR3 DNA: TGCGCCAGCAGATCACTAGCGGGGGGACTCAATGAGCAGTTCTTC
J gene: TRBJ2-1
CDR3 length: 15
V gene: TRBV5-1
clone size: .
D gene: TRBD2

CDR3 protein: CAVGQGAFSPLHF
CDR3 DNA: TGTGCCGTCGGACAGGGGGCATTTTCACCCCTCCACTTT
J gene: TRBJ1-6
CDR3 length: 13
V gene: TRBV10-3
clone size: .
D gene: TRBD1

CDR3 protein: CASSQGGTVPYEQYF
CDR3 DNA: TGCGCCAGCAGCCAAGGCGGGACAGTGCCCTACGAGCAGTACTTC
J gene: TRBJ2-7
CDR3 length: 15
V gene: TRBV4-3
clone size: .
D gene: .

CDR3 protein: CASSLGQAYGYTF
CDR3 DNA: TGTGCCAGCAGTTTGGGACAGGCCTATGGCTACACCTTC
J gene: TRBJ1-2
CDR3 length: 13
V gene: TRBV12-3/TRBV12-4
clone size: few
D gene: TRBD1

CDR3 protein: CASSSWTGMNTEAFF
CDR3 DNA: TGTGCCAGCAGCTCCTGGACAGGGATGAACACTGAAGCTTTCTTT
J gene: TRBJ1-1
CDR3 length: 15
V gene: TRBV7-2
clone size: once
D gene: TRBD1

CDR3 protein: CASSLASYGYTF
CDR3 DNA: TGTGCCAGCAGCTTGGCCAGTTATGGCTACACCTTC
J gene: TRBJ1-2
CDR3 length: 12
V gene: TRBV5-6
clone size: .
D gene: .

CDR3 protein: CASSALPGETQYF
CDR3 DNA: TGTGCCAGCAGCGCCCTCCCCGGGGAGACCCAGTACTTC
J gene: TRBJ2-5
CDR3 length: 13
V gene: TRBV9
clone size: .
D gene: .

CDR3 protein: CASRPLGQGNYGYTF
CDR3 DNA: TGCGCCAGCAGGCCCCTCGGACAGGGGAACTATGGCTACACCTTC
J gene: TRBJ1-2
CDR3 length: 15
V gene: TRBV5-1
clone size: .
D gene: TRBD1

CDR3 protein: CASSQDFRGGRDEQFF
CDR3 DNA: TGCGCCAGCAGCCAAGACTTTAGGGGGGGGAGGGATGAGCAGTTCTTC
J gene: TRBJ2-1
CDR3 length: 16
V gene: TRBV4-3
clone size: .
D gene: .

CDR3 protein: CASSDAVGGGIYGYTF
CDR3 DNA: TGTGCCAGTAGCGACGCCGTGGGAGGGGGGATCTATGGCTACACCTTC
J gene: TRBJ1-2
CDR3 length: 16
V gene: TRBV19
clone size: .
D gene: .

CDR3 protein: CASRPLRSYGYTF
CDR3 DNA: TGTGCCAGCAGACCTCTACGGTCCTATGGCTACACCTTC
J gene: TRBJ1-2
CDR3 length: 13
V gene: TRBV7-2
clone size: once
D gene: .

CDR3 protein: CASSFGPSGNTIYF
CDR3 DNA: TGTGCCAGCAGCTTTGGGCCCTCTGGAAACACCATATATTTT
J gene: TRBJ1-3
CDR3 length: 14
V gene: TRBV7-2
clone size: .
D gene: .

CDR3 protein: CASSYRAGGWNYGYTF
CDR3 DNA: TGTGCCAGCAGTTACCGGGCCGGGGGATGGAACTATGGCTACACCTTC
J gene: TRBJ1-2
CDR3 length: 16
V gene: TRBV6-5
clone size: medium-sized
D gene: .

CDR3 protein: CASGLEGGQPQHF
CDR3 DNA: TGTGCTAGTGGTTTGGAGGGAGGTCAGCCCCAGCATTTT
J gene: TRBJ1-5
CDR3 length: 13
V gene: TRBV12-5
clone size: .
D gene: .

CDR3 protein: CASSLAPLAGGGGELFF
CDR3 DNA: TGTGCCAGCAGCTTAGCGCCCCTAGCGGGGGGGGGCGGGGAGCTGTTTTTT
J gene: TRBJ2-2
CDR3 length: 17
V gene: TRBV7-2
clone size: .
D gene: TRBD2

CDR3 protein: CASSVAADTGELFF
CDR3 DNA: TGTGCCAGCAGCGTAGCTGCGGACACCGGGGAGCTGTTTTTT
J gene: TRBJ2-2
CDR3 length: 14
V gene: TRBV9
clone size: .
D gene: .

CDR3 protein: CASSPGGAGVQETQYF
CDR3 DNA: TGTGCCAGCAGCCCCGGTGGCGCGGGGGTACAAGAGACCCAGTACTTC
J gene: TRBJ2-5
CDR3 length: 16
V gene: TRBV7-9
clone size: .
D gene: TRBD2

CDR3 protein: CASSIPGGSEQYF
CDR3 DNA: TGTGCCAGTAGTATCCCGGGAGGGAGCGAGCAGTACTTC
J gene: TRBJ2-7
CDR3 length: 13
V gene: TRBV19
clone size: .
D gene: TRBD2

CDR3 protein: CASSPTVTSGNTIYF
CDR3 DNA: TGCGCCAGCAGCCCAACAGTCACCTCTGGAAACACCATATATTTT
J gene: TRBJ1-3
CDR3 length: 15
V gene: TRBV4-1
clone size: .
D gene: .

CDR3 protein: CASSSREGAMSPSGYTF
CDR3 DNA: TGTGCCAGCAGCTCCCGAGAGGGGGCAATGAGTCCTAGTGGCTACACCTTC
J gene: TRBJ1-2
CDR3 length: 17
V gene: TRBV7-8
clone size: .
D gene: TRBD1

CDR3 protein: CASSQGDRVADGYTF
CDR3 DNA: TGCGCCAGCAGCCAAGGGGACAGGGTGGCGGATGGCTACACCTTC
J gene: TRBJ1-2
CDR3 length: 15
V gene: TRBV4-1
clone size: once
D gene: TRBD1

CDR3 protein: CASSLTGGLAGGNNEQFF
CDR3 DNA: TGTGCCAGCAGCCTGACGGGAGGACTAGCGGGGGGGAACAATGAGCAGTTCTTC
J gene: TRBJ2-1
CDR3 length: 18
V gene: TRBV9
clone size: .
D gene: TRBD2

CDR3 protein: CASSTRTGGGNTIYF
CDR3 DNA: TGTGCCAGTAGTACCCGGACAGGGGGTGGAAACACCATATATTTT
J gene: TRBJ1-3
CDR3 length: 15
V gene: TRBV19
clone size: .
D gene: TRBD1

CDR3 protein: CASSQPSTTLYGYTF
CDR3 DNA: TGCGCCAGCAGCCAACCCTCAACCACTCTCTATGGCTACACCTTC
J gene: TRBJ1-2
CDR3 length: 15
V gene: TRBV4-1
clone size: .
D gene: .

CDR3 protein: CASSLLGGFTGTGDHNEQFF
CDR3 DNA: TGTGCCAGCAGCTTGCTTGGGGGTTTTACCGGGACAGGGGACCACAATGAGCAGTTCTTC
J gene: TRBJ2-1
CDR3 length: 20
V gene: TRBV5-4
clone size: .
D gene: TRBD1

CDR3 protein: CASSPRSQTNTEAFF
CDR3 DNA: TGTGCCAGCAGCCCTCGGTCACAGACGAACACTGAAGCTTTCTTT
J gene: TRBJ1-1
CDR3 length: 15
V gene: TRBV7-8
clone size: .
D gene: .

CDR3 protein: CASSETGAGGTGYTF
CDR3 DNA: TGTGCCAGCAGTGAAACGGGGGCAGGGGGGACGGGCTACACCTTC
J gene: TRBJ1-2
CDR3 length: 15
V gene: TRBV6-1
clone size: .
D gene: TRBD1

CDR3 protein: CANPPLVALGGRYEQYF
CDR3 DNA: TGTGCCAATCCACCCCTAGTAGCCCTTGGGGGCCGGTACGAGCAGTACTTC
J gene: TRBJ2-7
CDR3 length: 17
V gene: TRBV19
clone size: .
D gene: .

CDR3 protein: CASSGTGFSGNTIYF
CDR3 DNA: TGTGCCAGCAGCGGGACAGGGTTCTCTGGAAACACCATATATTTT
J gene: TRBJ1-3
CDR3 length: 15
V gene: TRBV2
clone size: .
D gene: TRBD1

CDR3 protein: CAIKAGVWTDTQYF
CDR3 DNA: TGTGCCATCAAAGCAGGGGTTTGGACAGATACGCAGTATTTT
J gene: TRBJ2-3
CDR3 length: 14
V gene: TRBV10-3
clone size: few
D gene: .

CDR3 protein: CASSQGTTGQGETQYF
CDR3 DNA: TGTGCCAGCAGCCAAGGGACCACCGGACAGGGAGAGACCCAGTACTTC
J gene: TRBJ2-5
CDR3 length: 16
V gene: TRBV3-1/TRBV3-2
clone size: .
D gene: TRBD1

CDR3 protein: CASSLYGRYEQYF
CDR3 DNA: TGTGCCAGCAGCTTATATGGCAGATACGAGCAGTACTTC
J gene: TRBJ2-7
CDR3 length: 13
V gene: TRBV11-3
clone size: .
D gene: .